A single sample gave rise to the 24 T cell receptor beta chains below, sequenced in a study of cytomegalovirus exposure and HLA in healthy donors. Use of 60 Vbeta and 13 Jbeta primers characterized the PCR. The method was immunoSEQ multiplex PCR; TCRdb's version includes in-frame clones alone and lacks a portion of them. The sample lists roughly 120,000 clones; roughly four fifths were seen once. The material sequenced was PBMCs. The receptor source for this set is a man aged 25-40 years in good health and CMV-seropositive.

The chain is built from TRBV6-5 and TRBJ1-1; 8 bases line up with TRBD1. V was clipped by 6 bases and J by 3 bases; unmatched bases: 9. Germline values: CDR1 MNHEY, CDR2 SVGAGI. The CDR3 covers 15 residues. CDR3 loop: CASSAPGQGYTEAFF. The DNA of the CDR3 is TGTGCCAGCAGCGCTCCAGGACAGGGTTACACTGAAGCTTTCTTT.

Remarks on this clone: One junction end disagrees with the germline gene, perhaps due to a read error. The V call is TRBV4-1, the J call TRBJ1-2, with TRBD1 matching over 8 bases. CDR1 MGHRA and CDR2 YSYEKL come from the germline V gene. CDR3 size: 14 residues. Here the CDR3 DNA reads TGCGCCAGCAGCCAAGAGAAGAACAGGGGGACGACGGCCTTC. Translated: CASSQEKNRGTTAF.

This sequence joins TRBV19 and TRBJ2-2; a weak D match, TRBD1 (6 bases). The CDR3 length is 16 residues. Trimming shortened V by 0 bases and J by 4 bases, and 12 bases separated the two germline ends. Germline V gives CDR1 LNHDA, CDR2 SQIVND (reference sequence). CDR3 coding DNA: TGTGCCAGTAGTATAGACGGACAGTGGATCACCGGGGAGCTGTTTTTT. As protein: CASSIDGQWITGELFF.

The chain employs TRBV29-1 and TRBJ2-3; 7 bases agree with TRBD2. This CDR3 region has 15 residues. The germline CDR1 and CDR2 sequences are SQVTM and ANQGSEA. Trimming at V came to 4 bases and at J to 2 bases, leaving 9 bases not matched to a gene. For the CDR3, the DNA is TGCAGCGTTGTGGGGGGGAGGGCCCCCACAGATACGCAGTATTTT. Translation gives CSVVGGRAPTDTQYF.

This chain uses TRBV5-1 with TRBJ2-3; 14 bases line up with TRBD2. CDR1 is SGHRS, CDR2 YFSETQ, per germline. Losses at the gene ends were 4 bases for V and 7 bases for J; bases not matched to a gene: 8. The CDR3 totals 16 residues. The CDR3 protein is CASSETSGGAWNTQYF. The CDR3 DNA reads as TGCGCCAGCAGCGAGACTAGCGGGGGGGCCTGGAATACGCAGTATTTT.

Only a few counts were recorded for this clone. V and J are TRBV4-2 and TRBJ2-1; 13 nucleotides match TRBD2. The junction had 3 bases not matched to a gene; V was cut back by 4 bases and J by 0 bases. Germline V CDR1 and CDR2: LGHNA, YNFKEQ. CDR3 length: 17 amino acids. The CDR3 loop reads CASSLTSGGDSYNEQFF. In DNA form, the CDR3 reads TGTGCCAGCAGCCTTACTAGCGGGGGGGACTCCTACAATGAGCAGTTCTTC.

This clone came up a few times. The chain couples TRBV29-1 to TRBJ1-1, with D perhaps matching TRBD1 (6 bases). In germline, CDR1 is SQVTM, CDR2 ANQGSEA. This CDR3 is built from 16 residues. The V gene lost 8 bases and the J gene lost 4 bases, with 26 bases spanning the gap. The CDR3 reads CSFMGAGAGLATEAFF. The CDR3 DNA follows: TGCAGCTTCATGGGGGCCGGCGCGGGTCTGGCCACTGAAGCTTTCTTT.

CDR3 sequence: CASQPPGTGAHEQFF. The CDR3 DNA sequence: TGTGCCAGCCAACCCCCCGGGACAGGGGCCCATGAGCAGTTCTTC. V and J are TRBV6-6 and TRBJ2-1; 10 bases are a match to TRBD1. The germline V gene encodes CDR1 MNHNY and CDR2 SVGAGI (reference sequence). The CDR3 runs 15 residues. V was pared by 8 bases and J by 8 bases, with 12 bases of the junction left unmatched.

Notes on this clone: Mismatch with germline at one junction end may stem from a read error. The rearrangement joins TRBV5-6 to TRBJ2-3; 10 bases match TRBD1. Germline CDR1 reads SGHDT; CDR2 reads YYEEEE. CDR3 size: 12 residues. The CDR3 DNA follows: TGTGCCAGCAGTTTGGGACAGGGGACGCAGTATTTT. It codes for CASSLGQGTQYF.

The rearrangement joins TRBV7-2 to TRBJ2-3, with D perhaps matching TRBD1 (7 bases). This CDR3 is built from 15 residues. Germline CDR1 reads SGHTA; CDR2 reads FQGNSA. V lost 4 bases and J 5 bases, leaving 16 bases between the germline ends. The CDR3 coding sequence is TGTGCCAGCAGCTCAAACAGGGGAGGTATAGATACGCAGTATTTT. This sequence encodes CASSSNRGGIDTQYF.

This clone was recorded a few times. V usage is TRBV25-1 and J usage is TRBJ2-1, with 9 bases that match TRBD1. The CDR3 is 14 residues long. Trimming removed 7 bases from V and 3 bases from J; junction bases left unmatched: 4. The germline V gene has CDR1 MGHDK and CDR2 SYGVNS. As DNA, the CDR3 is TGTGCCAGCATAGGGGACAGGGACTACAATGAGCAGTTCTTC. Residues: CASIGDRDYNEQFF.

On this clone: At the DNA level, this CDR3 is encoded by other sequences in the same sample as well. The chain has TRBV7-9 and TRBJ2-3; no definite D call. The germline CDR1 and CDR2 sequences are SEHNR and FQNEAQ (reference sequence). With 5 bases removed from V and 6 bases from J, the gap between germline ends came to 9 bases. The CDR3 is 12 amino acids. The CDR3 is CASSPSSDTQYF. The CDR3 DNA reads TGTGCCAGCAGCCCTTCTTCCGATACGCAGTATTTT.

With regard to this clone: Mismatch with germline at one junction end may stem from a read error. The V gene is TRBV7-9, the J gene TRBJ1-2, with TRBD1 identical over 7 bases. The germline CDR1 and CDR2 sequences are SEHNR and FQNEAQ (reference sequence). The CDR3 has 16 amino acids. In DNA, the CDR3 is TGTTCCAGCAGCCCGGGGGACAGCCTGAGCCCCAAGGGCTACACCTTC. Amino acids: CSSSPGDSLSPKGYTF. Filled out from reference TRBV7-9 and TRBJ1-2, the complete variable domain reads DTGVSQNPRHKITKRGQNVTFRCDPISEHNRLYWYRQTLGQGPEFLTYFQNEAQLEKSRLLSDRFSAERPKGSFSTLEIQRTEQGDSAMYLCSSSPGDSLSPKGYTFGSGTRLTVV.

Written as DNA, the CDR3 is TGTGCCAGCAGCCACCGGGACACATATGAAAAACTGTTTTTT. Translated: CASSHRDTYEKLFF. V and J are TRBV5-6 and TRBJ1-4; possibly TRBD1 for D (6 bases). V shed 4 bases and J shed 6 bases, with 13 bases lying between them. The CDR3 runs 14 residues. Germline V gene sequence: CDR1 SGHDT, CDR2 YYEEEE.

The J gene is TRBJ1-2, the V gene TRBV27; weak D call: TRBD1 (5 bases). Germline V lookup: CDR1 MNHEY, CDR2 SMNVEV (reference sequence). V was trimmed by 0 bases and J by 7 bases, leaving 9 bases between them. CDR3 length: 13 amino acids. CDR3 sequence: CASSLSPRAGYTF. The CDR3 DNA follows: TGTGCCAGCAGTTTATCTCCCAGGGCTGGCTACACCTTC.

J is TRBJ2-7 and V is TRBV7-3, with 9 bases that match TRBD1. With 4 bases clipped from V and 1 base from J, the junction kept 2 bases outside the gene matches. Germline V CDR1 and CDR2: SGHTA, FQGTGA. This CDR3 comprises 14 residues. CDR3 sequence (DNA): TGTGCCAGCAGCTCTGGACAGGGGTCCTACGAGCAGTACTTC. Translating gives CASSSGQGSYEQYF.

The rearrangement joins TRBV30 to TRBJ1-5, with TRBD1 as a possible D gene (5 bases). V lost 2 bases and J 5 bases, leaving 16 bases between the germline ends. The CDR3 has 15 amino acids. Germline V lookup: CDR1 GTSNPN, CDR2 SVGIG (reference sequence). The CDR3 here is CAWSTGGGGDQPQHF. The CDR3 DNA follows: TGTGCCTGGAGTACCGGCGGGGGGGGAGATCAGCCCCAGCATTTT.

CDR3 in amino acids: CASSRAPGANVLTF. The CDR3, as DNA: TGTGCCAGTAGTCGCGCCCCTGGGGCCAACGTCCTGACTTTC. The chain is built from TRBV19 and TRBJ2-6; D gene ambiguous. The germline gives CDR1 LNHDA, CDR2 SQIVND (reference sequence). The CDR3 length is 14 residues. V dropped 5 bases and J dropped 2 bases, with 7 bases sitting between them.

This chain connects TRBV5-1 to TRBJ1-5, with D hard to call. The CDR3 has 15 residues. V lost 0 bases to trimming and J lost 7 bases, with 14 bases between them. Per germline, CDR1 SGHRS and CDR2 YFSETQ. The CDR3 nucleotides are TGCGCCAGCAGCTTGGGGGGAGGGTTTGGCCAGCCCCAGCATTTT. It specifies CASSLGGGFGQPQHF.

The chain employs TRBV4-1 and TRBJ2-5; D uncertain. This CDR3 region has 14 residues. Trimming stripped 2 bases from V and 1 base from J, with 8 bases between. The germline V gene has CDR1 MGHRA and CDR2 YSYEKL. In nucleotides, the CDR3 is TGCGCCAGCAGCCAAACTAACATCCAAGAGACCCAGTACTTC. This translates into CASSQTNIQETQYF.

The V call is TRBV19, the J call TRBJ2-1, with a tentative D call TRBD1 (6 bases). This CDR3 comprises 15 residues. The V gene lost 2 bases and the J gene lost 6 bases, with 14 bases spanning the gap. Germline-derived CDR1 and CDR2 are LNHDA and SQIVND (reference sequence). The CDR3 is CASSISGADSNEQFF. CDR3 nucleotides: TGTGCCAGTAGTATATCAGGGGCCGATTCCAATGAGCAGTTCTTC.

V and J are TRBV4-1 and TRBJ1-3, with unresolved D. Trimming removed 2 bases from V and 4 bases from J, with 12 bases in between. The CDR3 has 15 amino acids. CDR1 is MGHRA and CDR2 is YSYEKL in the germline V gene. CDR3 region: CASSQSPQLGNTIYF. CDR3 DNA: TGCGCCAGCAGCCAATCCCCCCAACTAGGAAACACCATATATTTT.

DNA for the CDR3: TGTGCCAGCAGGCGACAGGTTGGGATCACTGAAGCTTTCTTT. Translating gives CASRRQVGITEAFF. The chain carries TRBV6-6 and TRBJ1-1; the D gene is possibly TRBD1 (6 bases). With 6 bases removed from V and 4 bases from J, the gap between germline ends came to 15 bases. CDR3 length: 14 amino acids. Germline CDR1 is MNHNY and CDR2 is SVGAGI (reference sequence).

The rearrangement joins TRBV2 to TRBJ1-4, with 8 nucleotides matching TRBD1. The CDR3 sequence is 16 residues long. V lost 0 bases, J lost 7 bases, and 7 bases stayed unmatched. From germline, CDR1 is SNHLY and CDR2 FYNNEI. In DNA, the CDR3 is TGTGCCAGCAGTGAAGCGGGGCAGGGGGCTTTTGAAAAACTGTTTTTT. Protein product: CASSEAGQGAFEKLFF.